This TCR beta chain is from a study of cytomegalovirus exposure and HLA in healthy donors. Study findings and constraints: Despite most TCR sequences being rare, some public TCRs occurred in many donors. The Asian-associated ancestry cluster reportedly had fewer N-insertions than the roughly 720-donor mean in a later analysis.

The CDR3 extends over 15 amino acids. Deletions cut 1 base from V and 2 bases from J, with 12 bases between. Germline CDR1 reads SGHNT; CDR2 reads YENEEA. A word on this clone: Its antigen is undetermined.

With 60 Vbeta and 13 Jbeta primers, the PCR was carried out. The data were produced by immunoSEQ multiplex PCR, yet TCRdb's version contains in-frame clones alone and is incomplete. The sample lists 100,000 to 150,000 clones; 8% to 11% were seen once. Sequencing input: PBMCs. The clonotype comes from a woman younger than 35 in good health and CMV-seropositive. This rearrangement joins TRBV11-3 to TRBJ2-7; weak D call: TRBD1 (6 bases). The CDR3 nucleotides read TGTGCCAGCAGCTTAGGCCGGGACAATACCTACGAGCAGTACTTC. This sequence encodes CASSLGRDNTYEQYF.